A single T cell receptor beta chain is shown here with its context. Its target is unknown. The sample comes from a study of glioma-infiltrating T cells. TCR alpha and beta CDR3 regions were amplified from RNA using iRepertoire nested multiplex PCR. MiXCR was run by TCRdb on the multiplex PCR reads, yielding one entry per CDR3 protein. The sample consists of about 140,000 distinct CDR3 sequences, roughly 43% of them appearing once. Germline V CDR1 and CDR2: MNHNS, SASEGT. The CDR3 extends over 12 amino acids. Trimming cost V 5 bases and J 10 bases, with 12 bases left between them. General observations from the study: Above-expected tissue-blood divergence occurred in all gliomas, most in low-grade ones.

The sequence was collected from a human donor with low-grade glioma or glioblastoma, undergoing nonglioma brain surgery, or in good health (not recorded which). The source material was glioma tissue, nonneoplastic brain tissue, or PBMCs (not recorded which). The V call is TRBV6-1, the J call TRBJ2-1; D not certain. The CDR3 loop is CASSPSGSEQFF. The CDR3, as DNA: TGTGCCAGCAGTCCATCCGGATCCGAGCAGTTCTTC.